This T cell receptor beta chain came from a study of identical twins. The CDR3 is 16 amino acids. Germline V CDR1 and CDR2: SGHKS, YYEKEE (reference sequence). Unmatched junction bases numbered 4, after V lost 0 bases and J lost 3 bases. TCRdb reprocessed the 5' RACE reads with MiXCR, giving one entry per CDR3 protein. This sample has more than 250,000 distinct CDR3 sequences, with roughly 8.6% found just once. Whole-study findings and limits: Carriage of fewer insertions was seen in abundant cord blood beta clonotypes, whereas memory repertoires showed none.

This clonotype occurred many times. The antigen remains unidentified. The data were also submitted as part of a second study, on yellow fever vaccine responses in identical twins.

This chain joins TRBV5-5 and TRBJ2-7, with 12 bases fitting TRBD2. The sequenced sample was memory (CD45RO+) T cells sorted from blood. The source is a young woman in good health. CDR3 in amino acids: CASSLGLAGVNYEQYF. CDR3 DNA: TGTGCCAGCAGCTTGGGACTAGCGGGAGTGAACTACGAGCAGTACTTC.